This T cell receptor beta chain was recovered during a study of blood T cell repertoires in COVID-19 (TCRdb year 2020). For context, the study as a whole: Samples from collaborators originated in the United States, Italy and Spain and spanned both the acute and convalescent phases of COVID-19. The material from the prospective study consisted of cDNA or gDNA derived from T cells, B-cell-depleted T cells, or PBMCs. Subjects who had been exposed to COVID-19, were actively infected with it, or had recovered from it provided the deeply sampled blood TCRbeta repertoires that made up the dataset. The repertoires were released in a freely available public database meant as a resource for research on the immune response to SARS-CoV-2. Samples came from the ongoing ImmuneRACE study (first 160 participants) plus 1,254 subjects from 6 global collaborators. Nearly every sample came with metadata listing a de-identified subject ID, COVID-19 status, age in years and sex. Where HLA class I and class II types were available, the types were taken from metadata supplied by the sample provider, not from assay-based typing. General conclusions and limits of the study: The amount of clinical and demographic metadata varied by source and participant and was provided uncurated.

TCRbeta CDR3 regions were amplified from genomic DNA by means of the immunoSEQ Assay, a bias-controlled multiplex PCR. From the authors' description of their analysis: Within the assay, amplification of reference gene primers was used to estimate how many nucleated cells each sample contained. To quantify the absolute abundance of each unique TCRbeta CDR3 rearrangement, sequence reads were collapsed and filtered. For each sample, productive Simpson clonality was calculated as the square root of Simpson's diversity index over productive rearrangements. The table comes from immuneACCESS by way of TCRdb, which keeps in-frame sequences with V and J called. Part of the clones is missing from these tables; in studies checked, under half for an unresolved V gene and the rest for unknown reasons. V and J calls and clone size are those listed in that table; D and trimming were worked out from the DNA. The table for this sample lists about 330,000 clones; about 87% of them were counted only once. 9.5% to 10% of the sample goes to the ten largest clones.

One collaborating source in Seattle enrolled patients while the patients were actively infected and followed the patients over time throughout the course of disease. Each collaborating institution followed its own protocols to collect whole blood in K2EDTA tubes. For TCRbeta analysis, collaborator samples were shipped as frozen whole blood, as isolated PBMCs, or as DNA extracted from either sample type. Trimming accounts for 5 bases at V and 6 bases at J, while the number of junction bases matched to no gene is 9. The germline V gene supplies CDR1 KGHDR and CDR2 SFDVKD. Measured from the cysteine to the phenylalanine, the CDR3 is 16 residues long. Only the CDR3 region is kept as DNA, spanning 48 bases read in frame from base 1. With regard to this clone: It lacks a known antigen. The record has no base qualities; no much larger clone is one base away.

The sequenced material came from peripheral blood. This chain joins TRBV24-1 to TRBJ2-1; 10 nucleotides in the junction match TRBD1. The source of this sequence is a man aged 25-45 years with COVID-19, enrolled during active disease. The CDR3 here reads CATSVGTGTGVNEQFF. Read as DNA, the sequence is TGTGCCACCAGTGTAGGAACCGGGACAGGGGTCAATGAGCAGTTCTTC.